Sequencing of this TCR beta chain was carried out in a study of blood T cell repertoires in COVID-19. Study context: The United States, Italy and Spain were the sources of the acute and convalescent COVID-19 samples.

CDR1 LGHNA and CDR2 YSLEER come from the germline V gene. This CDR3 has 15 amino acids. After removal of 2 bases from V and 6 bases from J, the junction contained 7 bases not matched to a gene. In the authors' workflow: How many nucleated cells were present was estimated from reference gene primer amplification. Assay used: immunoSEQ multiplex PCR; TCRdb lists only in-frame clones, some missing. That table gives V, J and clone size, and the DNA gave D and trimming. The sample lists about 350,000 clones, 65% to 90% occurring once. Patients from Seattle were sampled longitudinally, starting during active infection.

The rearrangement links TRBV4-3 to TRBJ1-1; 9 bases agree with TRBD1. The specimen sequenced was peripheral blood. The sequence came from a woman aged 60-75 years with COVID-19, enrolled during active disease. The chain's CDR3 is CASSQLGQGVSEAFF. The CDR3 DNA is TGCGCCAGCAGCCAACTGGGACAGGGAGTCTCTGAAGCTTTCTTT.